The 32 T cell receptor beta chains in this list originate from one sample, sequenced in a study of beta chain features in type 1 diabetes. Whole-study findings and limits: Among patients with Type 1 diabetes, TCRB CDR3s were moderately but significantly shorter in every one of the four CD4+ subsets.

cDNA synthesis used the whole RNA isolate, giving expressed TCRB sequences. Assay used: immunoSEQ multiplex PCR; TCRdb lists only in-frame clones, some missing. Of hundreds of thousands of clones listed, 11% to 15% are singletons. What these receptors recognize is not known. The source material was naive CD4+ T cells from blood. These receptors were obtained from a man aged 18 to 29 with type 1 diabetes.

The rearrangement joins TRBV18 to TRBJ2-1; D not resolved. Germline CDR1 reads KGHSH; CDR2 reads LQKENI. With 0 bases removed from V and 7 bases from J, the gap between germline ends came to 13 bases. The CDR3 covers 15 residues. CDR3 sequence (DNA): TGTGCCAGCTCACCACCCAGTAAAAAACTGAATGAGCAGTTCTTC. It codes for CASSPPSKKLNEQFF.

J is TRBJ2-3 and V is TRBV5-4, with 9 bases fitting TRBD2. The V segment lost 4 bases and the J segment 6 bases; nucleotides outside the gene matches: 6. This CDR3 has 14 amino acids. Germline V gene lookup returns CDR1 SGHNT and CDR2 YYREEE (reference sequence). The CDR3 nucleotides are TGTGCCAGCAGCAAATGGACTAGCGATGATACGCAGTATTTT. As protein: CASSKWTSDDTQYF.

There are a few counts of this clone. This sample includes further DNA sequences coding for the same CDR3. The chain links TRBV14 to TRBJ1-1, with a tentative D call TRBD1 (6 bases). Germline assignment: CDR1 SGHDN and CDR2 FVKESK. This CDR3 contains 13 residues. V was trimmed by 5 bases and J by 0 bases, leaving 7 bases between them. CDR3 in amino acids: CASSGQMNTEAFF. In DNA form, the CDR3 reads TGTGCCAGCAGCGGACAGATGAACACTGAAGCTTTCTTT. Complete variable domain (other parts from reference TRBV14 and TRBJ1-1): EAGVTQFPSHSVIEKGQTVTLRCDPISGHDNLYWYRRVMGKEIKFLLHFVKESKQDESGMPNNRFLAERTGGTYSTLKVQPAELEDSGVYFCASSGQMNTEAFFGQGTRLTVV.

This clone was detected only a few times. V is TRBV29-1 and J is TRBJ2-4; the match to TRBD2 covers 11 bases. With V trimmed by 4 bases and J by 15 bases, 8 bases remained unmatched. CDR3 length: 12 amino acids. The germline gives CDR1 SQVTM, CDR2 ANQGSEA. The CDR3 DNA sequence: TGCAGCGTTGGCACTAGCGGGAGCCCCTGGTACTTC. Residues: CSVGTSGSPWYF. Together with reference TRBV29-1 and TRBJ2-4, the CDR3 gives the full variable domain: SAVISQKPSRDICQRGTSLTIQCQVDSQVTMMFWYRQQPGQSLTLIATANQGSEATYESGFVIDKFPISRPNLTFSTLTVSNMSPEDSSIYLCSVGTSGSPWYFGAGTRLSVL.

This clone has more than one count but fewer than ten. This chain links TRBV9 with TRBJ2-7; no firm D call. V was trimmed by 0 bases and J by 2 bases, leaving 9 bases between them. The CDR3 totals 14 residues. In germline, CDR1 is SGDLS, CDR2 YYNGEE. The chain's CDR3 is CASSVDHRAYEQYF. The CDR3 region has the DNA TGTGCCAGCAGCGTAGATCACAGAGCCTACGAGCAGTACTTC.

The chain uses TRBV9 and TRBJ2-4, with D uncertain. CDR1 SGDLS and CDR2 YYNGEE come from the germline V gene. Deletions cut 3 bases from V and 0 bases from J, with 16 bases between. The CDR3 is 17 amino acids. The CDR3 DNA sequence: TGTGCCAGCAGCGCCGGATTGGTCGTTCTAGCCAAAAACATTCAGTACTTC. It specifies CASSAGLVVLAKNIQYF. Using reference TRBV9 and TRBJ2-4 for the parts outside the CDR3, the full variable domain is DSGVTQTPKHLITATGQRVTLRCSPRSGDLSVYWYQQSLDQGLQFLIQYYNGEERAKGNILERFSAQQFPDLHSELNLSSLELGDSALYFCASSAGLVVLAKNIQYFGAGTRLSVL.

This clone showed up just a few times. The chain carries TRBV9 and TRBJ1-4, with 9 bases identical to TRBD1. This CDR3 is built from 16 residues. V trimming: 3 bases; J trimming: 1 base; junction bases outside the gene matches: 4. Germline CDR1 SGDLS, CDR2 YYNGEE. The CDR3, as DNA: TGTGCCAGCAGCGGGGGACAGGGAATAACTAATGAAAAACTGTTTTTT. It is translated as CASSGGQGITNEKLFF.

The chain links TRBV4-3 to TRBJ2-1, with 8 bases identical to TRBD2. J gave up 11 bases and V 0 bases, and 3 bases lay outside the gene matches. Germline V gives CDR1 LGHNA, CDR2 YSLEER. The CDR3 covers 13 residues. The CDR3 loop reads CASSQEGGGKQFF. The CDR3 DNA reads as TGCGCCAGCAGCCAAGAAGGCGGGGGGAAGCAGTTCTTC.

This rearrangement joins TRBV20-1 to TRBJ2-5, with D hard to call. Germline CDR1 reads DFQATT; CDR2 reads SNEGSKA (reference sequence). The CDR3 runs to 11 residues. V was pared by 3 bases and J by 7 bases, with 9 bases between. The CDR3, as DNA: TGCAGTGCTAGTTTAACCTGGACCCAGTACTTC. It yields the protein CSASLTWTQYF.

In its sample, this clone was seen a few times. J is TRBJ2-7 and V is TRBV5-1; 12 bases agree with TRBD1. The CDR3 totals 15 residues. Germline CDR1 and CDR2: SGHRS and YFSETQ. Trimming cost V 4 bases and J 3 bases; bases outside gene matches: 5. The CDR3 DNA follows: TGCGCCAGCAGCCCAGGGACAGGGGGCTTCTACGAGCAGTACTTC. The encoded protein is CASSPGTGGFYEQYF.

Only a few counts were recorded for this clone. The chain couples TRBV7-2 to TRBJ2-7; no definite D call. The CDR3 length is 11 residues. Germline V gene lookup returns CDR1 SGHTA and CDR2 FQGNSA. V lost 5 bases to trimming and J lost 4 bases, with 6 bases between them. The CDR3 DNA follows: TGTGCCAGCAGCCACAAGTACGAGCAGTACTTC. Protein sequence: CASSHKYEQYF. The full variable domain, rest sourced from reference TRBV7-2 and TRBJ2-7, is GAGVSQSPSNKVTEKGKDVELRCDPISGHTALYWYRQSLGQGLEFLIYFQGNSAPDKSGLPSDRFSAERTGGSVSTLTIQRTQQEDSAVYLCASSHKYEQYFGPGTRLTVT.

V usage is TRBV7-9 and J usage is TRBJ1-5, with D tentatively TRBD1 (6 bases). The CDR3 consists of 14 residues. V was clipped by 5 bases and J by 5 bases, with 13 bases between them. Germline lookup yields CDR1 SEHNR and CDR2 FQNEAQ (reference sequence). The CDR3 is CASSRNRADQPQHF. The CDR3 bases are TGTGCCAGCAGCCGCAACAGGGCCGATCAGCCCCAGCATTTT.

CDR3 residues: CARGRGSEAFF. CDR3 sequence (DNA): TGTGCCAGGGGGCGGGGGAGTGAAGCTTTCTTT. This chain joins TRBV2 and TRBJ1-1, with a tentative D call TRBD1 (5 bases). This CDR3 region has 11 residues. Trimming left V 9 bases short and J 7 bases short, with 12 bases between. The germline gives CDR1 SNHLY, CDR2 FYNNEI.

CDR3 sequence reads: CAISNRDRGLPDQRRGYEQYF. The CDR3 DNA sequence: TGTGCCATCAGTAACCGGGACAGGGGCCTACCTGACCAAAGAAGGGGCTACGAGCAGTACTTC. V gene TRBV10-3 combines with J gene TRBJ2-7; 10 bases map to TRBD1. Per germline, CDR1 ENHRY and CDR2 SYGVKD. This CDR3 comprises 21 residues. The ends lost 5 bases at V and 3 bases at J; junction bases unmatched: 25.

The sample holds a few counts of this clone. This chain connects TRBV7-9 to TRBJ1-4; TRBD1 matches at 12 bases. The CDR3 has 15 amino acids. Germline V gene data show CDR1 as SEHNR and CDR2 as FQNEAQ (reference sequence). After removal of 6 bases from V and 8 bases from J, the junction contained 7 bases not matched to a gene. The CDR3 DNA reads as TGTGCCAGCAGGAAAAAGGGACAGGGGGCCGAAAAACTGTTTTTT. Its translation: CASRKKGQGAEKLFF.

This clone was counted only a few times. This chain connects TRBV28 to TRBJ2-1; unclear D gene. Germline CDR1 MDHEN, CDR2 SYDVKM. V lost 5 bases to trimming and J lost 6 bases, with 11 bases between them. The CDR3 spans 13 residues. CDR3 DNA sequence: TGTGCCAGCAGTATTCCCTCTTTCAATGAGCAGTTCTTC. This sequence encodes CASSIPSFNEQFF.

The chain is built from TRBV9 and TRBJ2-1; D gene unclear. Trimming shortened V by 0 bases and J by 0 bases, and 13 bases separated the two germline ends. The CDR3 consists of 17 residues. The germline V gene has CDR1 SGDLS and CDR2 YYNGEE. For the CDR3, the DNA is TGTGCCAGCAGCGTAGGGAACCCCATCAGCTCCTACAATGAGCAGTTCTTC. Its translation is CASSVGNPISSYNEQFF.

The chain has TRBV5-1 and TRBJ1-3, with D uncertain. Trimming left V 0 bases short and J 0 bases short, with 10 bases between. Germline V gene sequence: CDR1 SGHRS, CDR2 YFSETQ. CDR3 length equals 16 residues. The CDR3 DNA reads as TGCGCCAGCAGCTTGGAGCCAGTGGCCTCTGGAAACACCATATATTTT. As protein: CASSLEPVASGNTIYF.

This CDR3 reads CASSLPRRVTHRDTQYF. In DNA form, the CDR3 reads TGCGCCAGCAGCTTGCCCCGTCGGGTTACGCACAGGGATACGCAGTATTTT. The chain uses TRBV5-1 and TRBJ2-3; perhaps TRBD1 as D (5 bases). The CDR3 totals 17 residues. The germline gives CDR1 SGHRS, CDR2 YFSETQ. The V gene lost 1 base and the J gene lost 6 bases, with 21 bases spanning the gap.

There are a few counts of this clone. The chain is built from TRBV7-2 and TRBJ2-1; D is perhaps TRBD2 (5 bases). The CDR3 loop spans 14 amino acids. V shed 6 bases and J shed 6 bases, with 15 bases lying between them. The germline gives CDR1 SGHTA, CDR2 FQGNSA. The DNA for the CDR3 is TGTGCCAGCAGTCTCTGGGCCAGCGGCAATGAGCAGTTCTTC. Its translation: CASSLWASGNEQFF. The entire variable domain, with the rest obtained from reference TRBV7-2 and TRBJ2-1, is as follows: GAGVSQSPSNKVTEKGKDVELRCDPISGHTALYWYRQSLGQGLEFLIYFQGNSAPDKSGLPSDRFSAERTGGSVSTLTIQRTQQEDSAVYLCASSLWASGNEQFFGPGTRLTVL.

The sample holds a few counts of this clone. The chain couples TRBV5-4 to TRBJ1-6, with D possibly TRBD1 on 6 matching bases. Looked up from germline, CDR1 is SGHNT and CDR2 is YYREEE (reference sequence). The length of the CDR3 is 14 residues. The germline V and J ends were trimmed by 2 bases and 6 bases, with 9 bases remaining between them. CDR3 coding DNA: TGTGCCAGCAGCTTCGGACAGTCTAATTCACCCCTCCACTTT. This encodes CASSFGQSNSPLHF.

The chain employs TRBV2 and TRBJ1-1; D gene uncertain. Germline-derived CDR1 and CDR2 are SNHLY and FYNNEI. Trimming removed 5 bases at V and 4 bases at J, with 11 bases between. This CDR3 region has 13 residues. CDR3 in amino acids: CASSSQSFTEAFF. Written as DNA, the CDR3 is TGTGCCAGCAGTAGCCAGTCGTTCACTGAAGCTTTCTTT.

The CDR3 DNA follows: TGTGCCAGCAGCCCTCGAAACGGGGGGACGTACAATGAGCAGTTCTTC. Amino acid sequence: CASSPRNGGTYNEQFF. V usage is TRBV14 and J usage is TRBJ2-1; TRBD2 matches at 7 bases. V trimming: 4 bases; J trimming: 4 bases; junction bases outside the gene matches: 10. CDR1 SGHDN and CDR2 FVKESK come from the germline V gene. This CDR3 contains 16 residues.

The chain uses TRBV11-2 and TRBJ2-5; D not resolved. With 2 bases removed from V and 5 bases from J, the gap between germline ends came to 15 bases. The CDR3 covers 15 residues. Germline CDR1 reads SGHAT; CDR2 reads FQNNGV. The chain's CDR3 is CASSLIGSVPETQYF. The CDR3 nucleotides read TGTGCCAGCAGCTTAATCGGCAGCGTGCCGGAGACCCAGTACTTC.

This clone was counted between two and nine times. The chain is built from TRBV30 and TRBJ1-1, with 8 bases identical to TRBD1. CDR3 size: 12 residues. Germline CDR1 and CDR2: GTSNPN and SVGIG (reference sequence). Trimming cost V 3 bases and J 3 bases; bases outside gene matches: 0. This chain's CDR3 is CAWRTGDTEAFF. The CDR3 DNA is TGTGCCTGGAGGACAGGGGACACTGAAGCTTTCTTT.

This clone was found a few times. The same CDR3 can be traced to other DNA sequences in this sample. The CDR3 DNA reads TGTGCCAGCAGTGGAGAAGAGACCCAGTACTTC. This sequence encodes CASSGEETQYF. The chain uses TRBV6-1 and TRBJ2-5; unclear D gene. The V end lost 4 bases, the J end lost 3 bases, and 3 bases lay between the germline ends. The CDR3 has 11 amino acids. Germline V gene data show CDR1 as MNHNS and CDR2 as SASEGT.

This clone has more than one count but fewer than ten. The rearrangement uses TRBV7-2 and TRBJ2-5, with D unresolved. CDR1 SGHTA and CDR2 FQGNSA come from the germline V gene. There are 13 residues in the CDR3. V was shortened by 2 bases and J by 4 bases, with 8 bases between the two germline ends. CDR3 in DNA: TGTGCCAGCAGCTTAAACCCCGTAGAGACCCAGTACTTC. Its translation: CASSLNPVETQYF.

This clone appeared a few times. The CDR3 nucleotides read TGCGCCAGCGGGCTGGGGAGGGACGAGCAGTACTTC. Translated: CASGLGRDEQYF. This rearrangement joins TRBV5-1 to TRBJ2-7; 7 bases are a match to TRBD2. CDR1 and CDR2 from the germline V gene are SGHRS and YFSETQ. The CDR3 consists of 12 residues. The J segment lost 5 bases and the V segment lost 7 bases, leaving 6 bases of the junction unmatched.

The chain recombines TRBV6-5 with TRBJ1-1; 7 bases align to TRBD1. Germline CDR1 is MNHEY and CDR2 is SVGAGI. The CDR3 covers 13 residues. The CDR3 region has the DNA TGTGCGACCAAGGGACAGTTGAACACTGAAGCTTTCTTT. As protein: CATKGQLNTEAFF.

The chain links TRBV7-9 to TRBJ1-2; D is unclear. The germline V and J ends were trimmed by 3 bases and 0 bases, with 8 bases remaining between them. Germline V gives CDR1 SEHNR, CDR2 FQNEAQ (reference sequence). This CDR3 region has 14 residues. The chain's CDR3 is CASSLDVTNYGYTF. CDR3 nucleotides: TGTGCCAGCAGCTTGGACGTGACTAACTATGGCTACACCTTC.

J is TRBJ2-7 and V is TRBV30, with 8 positions matching TRBD2. Trimming took 0 bases from V and 6 from J; bases not matched to a gene: 10. Germline values: CDR1 GTSNPN, CDR2 SVGIG (reference sequence). This CDR3 contains 15 residues. In nucleotides, the CDR3 is TGTGCCTGGAGTGTTCCAGGACTAGCTCGAGGCGAGCAGTACTTC. Translation gives CAWSVPGLARGEQYF.

The chain recombines TRBV10-3 with TRBJ1-2, with D possibly being TRBD1 (5 bases). Trimming took off 8 bases at V and 3 bases at J, with 19 bases between the two ends. This CDR3 has 15 residues. Germline V gives CDR1 ENHRY, CDR2 SYGVKD. This CDR3 is CAIAGGTSRYYGYTF. CDR3 DNA: TGTGCCATCGCGGGGGGTACGAGCCGATACTATGGCTACACCTTC.